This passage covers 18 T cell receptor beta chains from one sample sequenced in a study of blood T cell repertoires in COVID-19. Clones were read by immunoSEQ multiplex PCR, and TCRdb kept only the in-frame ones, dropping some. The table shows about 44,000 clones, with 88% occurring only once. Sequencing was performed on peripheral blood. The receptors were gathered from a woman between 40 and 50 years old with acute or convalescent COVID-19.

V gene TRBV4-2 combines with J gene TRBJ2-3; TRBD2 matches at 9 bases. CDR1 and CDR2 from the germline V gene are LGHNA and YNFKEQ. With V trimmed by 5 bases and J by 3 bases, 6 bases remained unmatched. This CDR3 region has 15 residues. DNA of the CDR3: TGTGCCAGCAGCGCGCGGGGGGGCACGACAGATACGCAGTATTTT. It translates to CASSARGGTTDTQYF.

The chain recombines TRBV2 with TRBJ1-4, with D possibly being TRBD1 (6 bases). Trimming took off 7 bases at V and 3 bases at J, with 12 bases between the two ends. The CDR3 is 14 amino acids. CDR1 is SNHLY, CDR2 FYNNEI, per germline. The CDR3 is CASIGGQANEKLFF. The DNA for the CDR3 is TGTGCCAGCATCGGGGGGCAAGCTAATGAAAAACTGTTTTTT.

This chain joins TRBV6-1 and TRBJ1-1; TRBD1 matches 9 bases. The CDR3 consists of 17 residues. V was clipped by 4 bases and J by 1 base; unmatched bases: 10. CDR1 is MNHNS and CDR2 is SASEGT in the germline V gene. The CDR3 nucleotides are TGTGCCAGCAGTGCGACGGACAGGGGCCCCGGGAACACTGAAGCTTTCTTT. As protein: CASSATDRGPGNTEAFF.

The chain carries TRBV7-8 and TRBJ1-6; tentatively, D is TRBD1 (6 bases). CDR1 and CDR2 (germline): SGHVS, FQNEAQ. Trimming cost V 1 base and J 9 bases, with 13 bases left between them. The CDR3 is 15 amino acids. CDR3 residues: CASSLVGGQTSPLHF. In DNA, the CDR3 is TGTGCCAGCAGCTTAGTGGGCGGACAGACTTCACCCCTCCACTTT. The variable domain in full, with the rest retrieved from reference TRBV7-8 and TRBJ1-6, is GAGVSQSPRYKVAKRGQDVALRCDPISGHVSLFWYQQALGQGPEFLTYFQNEAQLDKSGLPSDRFFAERPEGSVSTLKIQRTQQEDSAVYLCASSLVGGQTSPLHFGNGTRLTVT.

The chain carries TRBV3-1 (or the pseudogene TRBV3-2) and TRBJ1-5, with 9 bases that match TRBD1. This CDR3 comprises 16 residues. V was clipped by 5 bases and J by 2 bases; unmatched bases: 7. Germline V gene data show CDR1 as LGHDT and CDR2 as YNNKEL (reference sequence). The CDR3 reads CASSDYNRGRNQPQHF. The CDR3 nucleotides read TGTGCCAGCAGCGACTACAACAGGGGGCGCAATCAGCCCCAGCATTTT.

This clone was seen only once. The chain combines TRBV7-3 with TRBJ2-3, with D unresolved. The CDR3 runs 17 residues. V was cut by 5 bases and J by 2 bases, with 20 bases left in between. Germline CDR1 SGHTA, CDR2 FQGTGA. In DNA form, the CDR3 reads TGTGCCAGCAGCCCGCCGCTAGGCTTCTCGAACACAGATACGCAGTATTTT. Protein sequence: CASSPPLGFSNTDTQYF.

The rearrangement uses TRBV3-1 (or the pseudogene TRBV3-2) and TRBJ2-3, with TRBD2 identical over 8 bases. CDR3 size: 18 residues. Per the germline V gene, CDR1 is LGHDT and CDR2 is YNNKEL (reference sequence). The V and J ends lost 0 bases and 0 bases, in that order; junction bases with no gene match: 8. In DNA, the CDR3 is TGTGCCAGCAGCCAAGAAGCGGGGGAGGGGACTAGCACAGATACGCAGTATTTT. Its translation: CASSQEAGEGTSTDTQYF.

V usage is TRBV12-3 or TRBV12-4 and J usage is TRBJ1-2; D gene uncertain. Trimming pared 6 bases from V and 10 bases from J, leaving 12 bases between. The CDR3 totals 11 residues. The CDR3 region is CASSTVGIYTF. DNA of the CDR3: TGTGCCAGCAGCACTGTCGGGATCTACACCTTC.

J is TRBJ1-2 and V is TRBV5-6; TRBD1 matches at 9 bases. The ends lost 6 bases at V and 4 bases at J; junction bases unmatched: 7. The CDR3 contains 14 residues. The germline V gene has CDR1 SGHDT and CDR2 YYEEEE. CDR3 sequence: CASTIGTGPYGYTF. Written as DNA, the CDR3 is TGTGCCAGCACCATTGGGACAGGGCCCTATGGCTACACCTTC.

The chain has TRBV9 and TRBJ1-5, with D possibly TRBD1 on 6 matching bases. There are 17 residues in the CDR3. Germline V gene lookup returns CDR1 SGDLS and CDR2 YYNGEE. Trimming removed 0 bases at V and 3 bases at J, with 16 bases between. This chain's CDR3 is CASSVGSGGGANQPQHF. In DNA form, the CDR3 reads TGTGCCAGCAGCGTAGGGAGTGGAGGGGGGGCCAATCAGCCCCAGCATTTT.

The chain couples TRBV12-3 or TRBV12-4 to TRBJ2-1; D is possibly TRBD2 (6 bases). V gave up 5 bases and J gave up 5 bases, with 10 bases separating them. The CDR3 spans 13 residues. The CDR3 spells CASSPRGNNEQFF. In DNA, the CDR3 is TGTGCCAGCAGTCCCCGGGGGAACAATGAGCAGTTCTTC.

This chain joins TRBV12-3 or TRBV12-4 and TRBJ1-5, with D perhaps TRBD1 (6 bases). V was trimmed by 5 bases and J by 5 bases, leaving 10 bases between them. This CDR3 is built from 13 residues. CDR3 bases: TGTGCCAGCAGTCCCCGGACAGATCAGCCCCAGCATTTT. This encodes CASSPRTDQPQHF.

This CDR3 is CASSFRGTNEKLFF. CDR3 nucleotides: TGTGCCAGCAGTTTCAGGGGGACTAATGAAAAACTGTTTTTT. The chain recombines TRBV9 with TRBJ1-4; 7 bases are shared with TRBD1. Trimming removed 5 bases from V and 2 bases from J; junction bases left unmatched: 3. The germline CDR1 and CDR2 sequences are SGDLS and YYNGEE. The CDR3 length is 14 residues. The full variable domain, rest sourced from reference TRBV9 and TRBJ1-4, is DSGVTQTPKHLITATGQRVTLRCSPRSGDLSVYWYQQSLDQGLQFLIQYYNGEERAKGNILERFSAQQFPDLHSELNLSSLELGDSALYFCASSFRGTNEKLFFGSGTQLSVL.

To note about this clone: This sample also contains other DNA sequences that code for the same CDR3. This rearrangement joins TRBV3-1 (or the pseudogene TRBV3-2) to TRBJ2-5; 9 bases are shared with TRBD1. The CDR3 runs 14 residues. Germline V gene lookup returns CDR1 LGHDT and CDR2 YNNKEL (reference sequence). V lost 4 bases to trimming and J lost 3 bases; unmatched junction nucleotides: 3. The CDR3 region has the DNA TGTGCCAGCAGCCGGGGACAGGGAGAAGAGACCCAGTACTTC. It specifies CASSRGQGEETQYF.

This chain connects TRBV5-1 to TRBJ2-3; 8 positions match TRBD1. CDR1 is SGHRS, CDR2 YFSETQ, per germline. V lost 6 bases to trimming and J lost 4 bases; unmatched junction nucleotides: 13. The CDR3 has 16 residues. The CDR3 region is CASTSAAGGMADTQYF. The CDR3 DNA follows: TGCGCCAGCACGTCGGCGGCAGGGGGCATGGCAGATACGCAGTATTTT.

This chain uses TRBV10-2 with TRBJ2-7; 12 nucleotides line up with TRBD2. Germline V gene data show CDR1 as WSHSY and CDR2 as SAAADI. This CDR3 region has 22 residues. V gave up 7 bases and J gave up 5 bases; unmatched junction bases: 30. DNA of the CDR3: TGCGCCAGCACCCCCTCCCTTCGACTAGCGGGAGTTAAAGGGGGTGGGGAGGACGAGCAGTACTTC. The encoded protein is CASTPSLRLAGVKGGGEDEQYF.

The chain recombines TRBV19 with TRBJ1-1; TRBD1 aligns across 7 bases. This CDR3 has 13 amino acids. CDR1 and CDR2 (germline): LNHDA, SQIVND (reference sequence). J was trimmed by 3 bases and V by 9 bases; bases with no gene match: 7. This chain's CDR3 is CARQGQKYTEAFF. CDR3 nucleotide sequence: TGTGCCAGGCAGGGACAGAAATACACTGAAGCTTTCTTT.

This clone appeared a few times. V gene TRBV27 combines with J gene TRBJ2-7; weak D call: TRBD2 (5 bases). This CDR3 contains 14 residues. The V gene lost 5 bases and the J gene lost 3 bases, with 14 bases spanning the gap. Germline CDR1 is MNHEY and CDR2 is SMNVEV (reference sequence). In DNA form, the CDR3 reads TGTGCCAGCAGTCCGTACTTGGGAGACTACGAGCAGTACTTC. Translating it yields CASSPYLGDYEQYF.